These 21 T cell receptor beta chains were all obtained from the same sample, sequenced in a study of lymphopenia after photon versus proton radiotherapy. The table came from immunoSEQ multiplex PCR; TCRdb's copy has only in-frame clones and leaves some out. The sample holds 35,000 to 45,000 clones, over 75% seen once. The sequences come from peripheral blood, collected from a patient treated with photon-based radiotherapy. The receptors shown here come from a man aged 45-65 years with gastric cancer.

The gene calls are TRBV7-2 and TRBJ1-1; no clear D. Between the trimmed V and J ends, which lost 5 bases and 5 bases, there was a span of 15 bases. CDR1 and CDR2 from the germline V gene are SGHTA and FQGNSA. The CDR3 spans 14 residues. CDR3: CASSPLMGRTEAFF. CDR3 sequence (DNA): TGTGCCAGCAGCCCCCTCATGGGCCGGACTGAAGCTTTCTTT. The entire variable domain, with the rest obtained from reference TRBV7-2 and TRBJ1-1, is as follows: GAGVSQSPSNKVTEKGKDVELRCDPISGHTALYWYRQSLGQGLEFLIYFQGNSAPDKSGLPSDRFSAERTGGSVSTLTIQRTQQEDSAVYLCASSPLMGRTEAFFGQGTRLTVV.

This chain joins TRBV7-2 and TRBJ2-1, with 9 positions matching TRBD2. With 2 bases clipped from V and 6 bases from J, the junction kept 5 bases outside the gene matches. The CDR3 is made up of 15 amino acids. The germline V gene has CDR1 SGHTA and CDR2 FQGNSA. CDR3 sequence: CASSLNSGGGNEQFF. The CDR3 region has the DNA TGTGCCAGCAGCTTAAATAGCGGGGGCGGCAATGAGCAGTTCTTC.

The chain links TRBV11-1 to TRBJ2-7, with D perhaps matching TRBD1 (6 bases). V was clipped by 5 bases and J by 5 bases, with 10 bases between them. This CDR3 comprises 12 residues. CDR1 SGHAT and CDR2 FQDESV come from the germline V gene (reference sequence). The DNA for the CDR3 is TGTGCCAGCAGCGGCCGGACAGACGAGCAGTACTTC. Its protein product is CASSGRTDEQYF.

The chain couples TRBV7-9 to TRBJ2-2, with a weak D call TRBD2 (7 bases). The CDR3 sequence is 14 residues long. V dropped 5 bases and J dropped 6 bases, with 13 bases sitting between them. The germline V gene encodes CDR1 SEHNR and CDR2 FQNEAQ (reference sequence). This CDR3 reads CASSLRGASGELFF. The CDR3 DNA reads as TGTGCCAGCAGCCTCCGGGGGGCCTCCGGGGAGCTGTTTTTT.

There are a few counts of this clone. The chain combines TRBV7-9 with TRBJ2-7, with 8 bases lining up with TRBD1. Unmatched junction bases numbered 8, after V lost 3 bases and J lost 7 bases. The germline CDR1 and CDR2 sequences are SEHNR and FQNEAQ (reference sequence). This CDR3 is 14 amino acids long. CDR3 coding DNA: TGTGCCAGCAGCTTGCCCGACAGGGGAGGAGAGCAGTACTTC. Translating it yields CASSLPDRGGEQYF.

J is TRBJ2-1 and V is TRBV28; D perhaps matches TRBD1 (6 bases). Trimming took off 4 bases at V and 2 bases at J, with 12 bases between the two ends. Germline CDR1 and CDR2: MDHEN and SYDVKM. CDR3 length equals 15 residues. CDR3 in amino acids: CASSSRDIAYNEQFF. The CDR3 nucleotides are TGTGCCAGCAGTTCCCGGGACATAGCCTACAATGAGCAGTTCTTC.

The chain has TRBV5-1 and TRBJ2-2; 7 nucleotides match TRBD1. Losses at the gene ends were 3 bases for V and 3 bases for J; bases not matched to a gene: 5. This CDR3 comprises 15 residues. CDR1 and CDR2 from the germline V gene are SGHRS and YFSETQ. The CDR3 here is CASSSRTGDTGELFF. CDR3 in DNA: TGCGCCAGCAGCTCCCGGACAGGAGACACCGGGGAGCTGTTTTTT. Full variable domain (outside the CDR3, taken from reference TRBV5-1 and TRBJ2-2): KAGVTQTPRYLIKTRGQQVTLSCSPISGHRSVSWYQQTPGQGLQFLFEYFSETQRNKGNFPGRFSGRQFSNSRSEMNVSTLELGDSALYLCASSSRTGDTGELFFGEGSRLTVL.

The genes are TRBV7-2 and TRBJ2-7; D unclear. The germline V and J ends were trimmed by 1 base and 0 bases, with 1 base remaining between them. The CDR3 is 12 amino acids. The germline V gene has CDR1 SGHTA and CDR2 FQGNSA. Here the CDR3 DNA reads TGTGCCAGCAGCTTAGTCTCCTACGAGCAGTACTTC. Amino acids: CASSLVSYEQYF.

There are a few counts of this clone. The chain links TRBV28 to TRBJ2-7; 10 bases agree with TRBD2. The CDR3 contains 18 residues. Germline-derived CDR1 and CDR2 are MDHEN and SYDVKM. V shed 5 bases, J shed 1 base, and the junction held 14 bases outside the gene matches. The CDR3 spells CASSPTFPLAGVSYEQYF. The CDR3 nucleotides read TGTGCCAGCAGTCCAACTTTCCCTCTAGCGGGAGTATCCTACGAGCAGTACTTC.

The chain joins TRBV5-1 to TRBJ2-7, with 10 bases identical to TRBD1. V was pared by 0 bases and J by 5 bases, with 5 bases of the junction left unmatched. CDR3 length: 15 amino acids. CDR1 is SGHRS, CDR2 YFSETQ, per germline. CDR3 region: CASSLAGDRGDEQYF. The CDR3 DNA reads TGCGCCAGCAGCTTGGCCGGGGACAGGGGCGACGAGCAGTACTTC.

The count of this clone is one. This chain links TRBV27 with TRBJ2-4; TRBD1 aligns across 7 bases. The V gene end was trimmed by 6 bases and the J gene end by 4 bases; junction bases not matched to a gene: 6. The V gene's germline CDR1 is MNHEY and CDR2 SMNVEV (reference sequence). This CDR3 has 14 residues. CDR3 in DNA: TGTGCCAGCAGATTAGGGGGACAGAAAAACATTCAGTACTTC. Encoded protein: CASRLGGQKNIQYF.

This clone was counted a few times. The rearrangement joins TRBV2 to TRBJ2-3; the match to TRBD2 covers 13 bases. Trimming removed 6 bases from V and 4 bases from J; junction bases left unmatched: 4. This CDR3 is built from 15 residues. Germline V CDR1 and CDR2: SNHLY, FYNNEI. CDR3 region: CASRGTSGNADTQYF. Here the CDR3 DNA reads TGTGCCAGCAGGGGGACTAGCGGGAATGCAGATACGCAGTATTTT.

This clone showed up just once. CDR3 bases: TGTGCCAGCAGCTTAGGGGGGCGGCGGGAGAAGGATGAGCAGTTCTTC. This sequence encodes CASSLGGRREKDEQFF. The chain is built from TRBV7-2 and TRBJ2-1, with D perhaps TRBD2 (7 bases). The V end lost 1 base, the J end lost 8 bases, and 18 bases lay between the germline ends. Per the germline V gene, CDR1 is SGHTA and CDR2 is FQGNSA. CDR3 length: 16 amino acids.

This chain uses TRBV30 with TRBJ2-2; 11 bases fit TRBD2. V was pared by 3 bases and J by 5 bases, with 11 bases of the junction left unmatched. The CDR3 loop spans 17 amino acids. Germline-derived CDR1 and CDR2 are GTSNPN and SVGIG (reference sequence). CDR3 loop: CAWSTTRTSGFTGELFF. For the CDR3, the DNA is TGTGCCTGGAGCACAACAAGGACTAGCGGGTTTACCGGGGAGCTGTTTTTT.

In DNA, the CDR3 is TGTGCCAGCAGAAGCCGGGGGGCGGTCCACGAGCAGTACTTC. Translated: CASRSRGAVHEQYF. This chain connects TRBV6-1 to TRBJ2-7; possible D gene TRBD2, 7 bases. The V gene lost 6 bases and the J gene lost 5 bases, with 17 bases spanning the gap. The CDR3 has 14 amino acids. Germline CDR1 and CDR2: MNHNS and SASEGT.

V usage is TRBV27 and J usage is TRBJ2-7, with D maybe TRBD2 (6 bases). Germline V CDR1 and CDR2: MNHEY, SMNVEV (reference sequence). Trimming shortened V by 6 bases and J by 3 bases, and 12 bases separated the two germline ends. The CDR3 consists of 13 residues. CDR3 DNA sequence: TGTGCCAGCAGCCCCAGCGGGCTCTACGAGCAGTACTTC. Translated: CASSPSGLYEQYF.

The sample holds one count of this clone. J is TRBJ2-1 and V is TRBV30; 8 positions match TRBD2. There are 14 residues in the CDR3. Germline V gives CDR1 GTSNPN, CDR2 SVGIG (reference sequence). The CDR3 coding sequence is TGTGCTTTTTCCCCCCTAGCGGGTTACAATGAGCAGTTCTTC. It codes for CAFSPLAGYNEQFF.

The chain is built from TRBV18 and TRBJ2-7; D may be TRBD2 (5 bases). Per germline, CDR1 KGHSH and CDR2 LQKENI. The germline V and J ends were trimmed by 3 bases and 3 bases, with 15 bases remaining between them. This CDR3 is 15 amino acids long. The CDR3 nucleotides read TGTGCCAGCTCACCGGGCCTATCTGAGGGCTACGAGCAGTACTTC. It specifies CASSPGLSEGYEQYF.

This clone was detected only a few times. This chain uses TRBV7-9 with TRBJ1-1, with D perhaps TRBD1 (6 bases). Germline CDR1 SEHNR, CDR2 FQNEAQ (reference sequence). Trimming cost V 1 base and J 0 bases, with 12 bases left between them. The CDR3 runs to 16 residues. The chain's CDR3 is CASSLEGGHMNTEAFF. CDR3 DNA sequence: TGTGCCAGCAGCTTAGAAGGGGGACATATGAACACTGAAGCTTTCTTT.

This chain connects TRBV7-2 to TRBJ2-6, with no clear D. V was pared by 0 bases and J by 4 bases, with 7 bases between. Germline CDR1 is SGHTA and CDR2 is FQGNSA. The CDR3 covers 15 residues. CDR3 region: CASSLALSGANVLTF. The CDR3 coding sequence is TGTGCCAGCAGCTTAGCTTTGTCCGGGGCCAACGTCCTGACTTTC.

The chain has TRBV6-5 and TRBJ2-7; D is undetermined. V lost 8 bases, J lost 2 bases, and 13 bases lay in between. Germline CDR1 is MNHEY and CDR2 is SVGAGI. The CDR3 is 13 amino acids. This chain's CDR3 is CASRSDTAYEQYF. CDR3 coding DNA: TGTGCCAGCCGGTCCGACACGGCCTACGAGCAGTACTTC.